The source of this T cell receptor beta chain is a study of T cells after yellow fever vaccination. About the study: It was SMART-Seq v4 Ultra Low Input that prepared the fractions with low cell numbers.

TCR cDNA, made by 5'RACE template switching, carried an added universal primer site and UMIs. TCRdb re-called the 5' RACE reads with MiXCR, one entry per CDR3 protein. The sample contains some 110,000 distinct CDR3 sequences, 8.4% of which appear only once. The study's findings and limits: A small share of clonotypes appeared in both CD4 and CD8 compartments. Secondary responses were weaker yet peaked faster, day 5 versus 15.

Trimming took 1 base from V and 7 from J, leaving 11 bases between them. This CDR3 is 13 amino acids long. From germline, CDR1 is SGHNT and CDR2 YENEEA. With respect to this clonotype: Its antigen is not known.

Sequencing used CD8+ T cells sorted from PBMCs, obtained 45 days after the yellow fever booster vaccination. The sequence derives from a man aged 30 to 45 who received the YFV17D yellow fever vaccine. V is TRBV11-3 and J is TRBJ2-7, with D unresolved. The DNA of the CDR3 is TGTGCCAGCAGCTTAGTCTCAACTAAGGAGCAGTACTTC. Its protein is CASSLVSTKEQYF.